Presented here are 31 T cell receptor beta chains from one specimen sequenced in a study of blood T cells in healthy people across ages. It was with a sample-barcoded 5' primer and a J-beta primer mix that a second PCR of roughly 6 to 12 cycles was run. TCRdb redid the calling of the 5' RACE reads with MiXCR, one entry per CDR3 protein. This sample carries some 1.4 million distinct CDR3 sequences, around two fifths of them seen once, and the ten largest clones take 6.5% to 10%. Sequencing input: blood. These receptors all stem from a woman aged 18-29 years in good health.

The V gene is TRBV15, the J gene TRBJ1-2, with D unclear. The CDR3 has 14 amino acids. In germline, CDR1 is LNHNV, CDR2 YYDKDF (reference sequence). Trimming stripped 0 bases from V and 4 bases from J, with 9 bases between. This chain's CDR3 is CATSRDRAGYGYTF. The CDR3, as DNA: TGTGCCACCAGCAGAGACAGAGCGGGCTATGGCTACACCTTC.

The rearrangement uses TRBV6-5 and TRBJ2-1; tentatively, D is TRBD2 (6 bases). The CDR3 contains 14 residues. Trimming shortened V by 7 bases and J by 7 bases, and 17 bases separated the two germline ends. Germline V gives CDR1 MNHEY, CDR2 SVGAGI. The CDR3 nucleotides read TGTGCCAGCATTAGCGGAGGAGTGGGAAATGAGCAGTTCTTC. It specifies CASISGGVGNEQFF.

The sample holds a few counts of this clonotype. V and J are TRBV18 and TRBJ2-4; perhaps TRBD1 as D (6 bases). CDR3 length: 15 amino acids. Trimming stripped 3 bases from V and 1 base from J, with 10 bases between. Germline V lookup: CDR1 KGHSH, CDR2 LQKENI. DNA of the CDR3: TGTGCCAGCTCACCGCCTACAGGGGCCAAAAACATTCAGTACTTC. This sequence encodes CASSPPTGAKNIQYF.

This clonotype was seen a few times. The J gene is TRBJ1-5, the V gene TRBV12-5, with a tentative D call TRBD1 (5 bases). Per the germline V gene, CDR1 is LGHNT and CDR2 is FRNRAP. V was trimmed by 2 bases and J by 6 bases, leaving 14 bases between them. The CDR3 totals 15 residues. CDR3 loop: CASGLSPTQVQPQHF. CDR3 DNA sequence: TGTGCTAGTGGTTTGTCCCCCACACAGGTTCAGCCCCAGCATTTT.

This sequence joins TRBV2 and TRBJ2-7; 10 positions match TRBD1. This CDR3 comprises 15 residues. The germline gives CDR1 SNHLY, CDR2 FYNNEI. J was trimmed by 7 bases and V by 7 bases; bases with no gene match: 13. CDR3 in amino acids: CASNSDRGVSNEQYF. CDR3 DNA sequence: TGTGCCAGCAATTCGGACAGGGGGGTAAGCAATGAGCAGTACTTC.

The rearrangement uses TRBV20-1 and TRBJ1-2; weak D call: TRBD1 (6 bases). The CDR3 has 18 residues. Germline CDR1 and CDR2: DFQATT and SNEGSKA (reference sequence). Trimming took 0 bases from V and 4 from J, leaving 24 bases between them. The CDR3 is CSARDDRDILFRSYGYTF. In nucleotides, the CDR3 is TGCAGTGCTAGAGATGACCGGGACATTCTCTTTAGGAGCTATGGCTACACCTTC.

In DNA form, the CDR3 reads TGCGCCAGCAGCCAAGACCTCAGCGGGGGAGGGGATACGCAGTATTTT. Protein sequence: CASSQDLSGGGDTQYF. This sequence joins TRBV4-1 and TRBJ2-3; TRBD2 aligns across 8 bases. The CDR3 runs 16 residues. J lost 6 bases, V lost 0 bases, and 8 bases had no gene match. In germline, CDR1 is MGHRA, CDR2 YSYEKL.

CDR3 loop: CASSQDPFYNEQFF. The DNA of the CDR3 is TGCGCCAGCAGCCAAGATCCGTTCTACAATGAGCAGTTCTTC. The V and J genes are TRBV4-1 and TRBJ2-1; D unresolved. V lost 0 bases and J 3 bases, leaving 6 bases between the germline ends. This CDR3 is 14 amino acids long. In germline, CDR1 is MGHRA, CDR2 YSYEKL.

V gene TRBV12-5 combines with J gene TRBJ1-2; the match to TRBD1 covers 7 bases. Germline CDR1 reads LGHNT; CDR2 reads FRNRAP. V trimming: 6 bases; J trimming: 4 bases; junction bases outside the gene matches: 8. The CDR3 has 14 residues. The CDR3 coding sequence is TGTGCTAGTGGATACCAAGGGGGCACCTATGGCTACACCTTC. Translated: CASGYQGGTYGYTF.

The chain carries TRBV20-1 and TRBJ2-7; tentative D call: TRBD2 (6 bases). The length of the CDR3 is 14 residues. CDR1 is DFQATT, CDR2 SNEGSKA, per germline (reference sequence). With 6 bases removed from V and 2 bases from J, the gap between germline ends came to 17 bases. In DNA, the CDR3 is TGCAGTGCAAAGCGACTAGAGCATGCCTACGAGCAGTACTTC. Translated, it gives CSAKRLEHAYEQYF.

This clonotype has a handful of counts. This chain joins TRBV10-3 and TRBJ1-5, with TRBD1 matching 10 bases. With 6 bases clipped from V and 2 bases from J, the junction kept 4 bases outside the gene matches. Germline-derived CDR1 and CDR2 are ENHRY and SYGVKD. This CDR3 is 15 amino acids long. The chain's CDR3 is CAISAGQGGNQPQHF. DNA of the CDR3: TGTGCCATCAGCGCCGGACAGGGGGGCAATCAGCCCCAGCATTTT.

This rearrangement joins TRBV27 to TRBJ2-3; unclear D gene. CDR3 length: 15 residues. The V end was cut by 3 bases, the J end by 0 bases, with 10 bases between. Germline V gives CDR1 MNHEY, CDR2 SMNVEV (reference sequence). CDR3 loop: CASSFQVSSTDTQYF. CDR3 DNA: TGTGCCAGCAGTTTTCAAGTCTCTAGCACAGATACGCAGTATTTT.

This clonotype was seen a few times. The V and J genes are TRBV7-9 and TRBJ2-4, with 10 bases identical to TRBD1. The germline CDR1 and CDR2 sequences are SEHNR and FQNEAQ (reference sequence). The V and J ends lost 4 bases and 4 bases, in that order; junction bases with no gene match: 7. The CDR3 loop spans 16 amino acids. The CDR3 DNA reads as TGTGCCAGCAGCTCGGACAGGGGGTTGGGTAAAAACATTCAGTACTTC. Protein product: CASSSDRGLGKNIQYF.

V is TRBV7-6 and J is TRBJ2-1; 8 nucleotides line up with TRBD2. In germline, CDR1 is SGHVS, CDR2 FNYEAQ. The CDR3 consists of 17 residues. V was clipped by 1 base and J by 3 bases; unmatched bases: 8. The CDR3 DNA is TGTGCCAGCAGCTTAGGTTTGCGCGGGGGGATCTACAATGAGCAGTTCTTC. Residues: CASSLGLRGGIYNEQFF.

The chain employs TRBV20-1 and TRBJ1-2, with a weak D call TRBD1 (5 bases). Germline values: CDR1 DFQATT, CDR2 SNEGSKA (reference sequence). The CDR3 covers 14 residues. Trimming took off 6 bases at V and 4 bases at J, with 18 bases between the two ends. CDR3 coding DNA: TGCAGTGCCCCCTCGGCAGGGTTGGGCTATGGCTACACCTTC. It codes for CSAPSAGLGYGYTF.

The CDR3 loop reads CASSVVGGAFF. For the CDR3, the DNA is TGTGCCAGCAGTGTCGTCGGGGGGGCTTTCTTT. The genes are TRBV25-1 and TRBJ1-1; TRBD1 is a possible D gene (5 bases). The CDR3 has 11 amino acids. Germline lookup yields CDR1 MGHDK and CDR2 SYGVNS. The V and J ends lost 4 bases and 11 bases respectively, with 11 bases between them. Looking up the rest from reference TRBV25-1 and TRBJ1-1 gives the full variable domain: EADIYQTPRYLVIGTGKKITLECSQTMGHDKMYWYQQDPGMELHLIHYSYGVNSTEKGDLSSESTVSRIRTEHFPLTLESARPSHTSQYLCASSVVGGAFFGQGTRLTVV.

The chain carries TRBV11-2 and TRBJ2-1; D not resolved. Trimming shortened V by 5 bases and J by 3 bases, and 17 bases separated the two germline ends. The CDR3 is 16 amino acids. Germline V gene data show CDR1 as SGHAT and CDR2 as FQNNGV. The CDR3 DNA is TGTGCCAGCAGCCCCGGCAAGGCGGTATACTACAATGAGCAGTTCTTC. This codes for CASSPGKAVYYNEQFF.

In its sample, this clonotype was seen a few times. Here the CDR3 DNA reads TGTGCCAGCAGCTTGGAACAGGGATGGCGTGGCTACACCTTC. Its protein product is CASSLEQGWRGYTF. This chain links TRBV5-6 with TRBJ1-2; D perhaps matches TRBD1 (6 bases). V was pared by 0 bases and J by 7 bases, with 13 bases between. Germline lookup yields CDR1 SGHDT and CDR2 YYEEEE. CDR3 length equals 14 residues.

CDR3 in amino acids: CSVTGRGGSGELFF. The CDR3 coding sequence is TGCAGCGTTACCGGCAGGGGAGGCTCCGGGGAGCTGTTTTTT. This chain joins TRBV29-1 and TRBJ2-2, with D perhaps assigned TRBD1 or TRBD2 (6 bases each). With 5 bases removed from V and 6 bases from J, the gap between germline ends came to 16 bases. Germline-derived CDR1 and CDR2 are SQVTM and ANQGSEA. The CDR3 length is 14 residues.

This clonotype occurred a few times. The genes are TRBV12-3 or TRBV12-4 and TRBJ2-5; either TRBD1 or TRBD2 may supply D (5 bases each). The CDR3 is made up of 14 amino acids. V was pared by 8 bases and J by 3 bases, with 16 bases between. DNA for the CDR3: TGTGCCAGCGGAGCCACGGGACGAGAAGAGACCCAGTACTTC. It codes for CASGATGREETQYF.

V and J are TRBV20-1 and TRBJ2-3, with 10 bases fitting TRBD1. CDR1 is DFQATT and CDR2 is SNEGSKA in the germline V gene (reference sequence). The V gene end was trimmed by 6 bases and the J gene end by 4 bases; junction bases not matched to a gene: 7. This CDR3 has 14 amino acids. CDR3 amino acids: CSAQDRGSPDTQYF. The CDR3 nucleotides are TGCAGTGCACAGGACAGGGGGAGTCCAGATACGCAGTATTTT.

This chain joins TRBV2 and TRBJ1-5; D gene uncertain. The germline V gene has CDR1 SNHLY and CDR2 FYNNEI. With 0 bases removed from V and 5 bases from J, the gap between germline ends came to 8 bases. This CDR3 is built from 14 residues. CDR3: CASSEATVDQPQHF. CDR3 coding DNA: TGTGCCAGCAGTGAAGCTACAGTAGATCAGCCCCAGCATTTT.

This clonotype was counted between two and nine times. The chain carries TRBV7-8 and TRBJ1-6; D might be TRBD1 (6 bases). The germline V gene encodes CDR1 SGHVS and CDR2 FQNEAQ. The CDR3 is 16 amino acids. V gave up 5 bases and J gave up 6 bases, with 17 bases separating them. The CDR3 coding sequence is TGTGCCAGCAGCACACTAAGCGGGGGGCTTAATTCACCCCTCCACTTT. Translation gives CASSTLSGGLNSPLHF.

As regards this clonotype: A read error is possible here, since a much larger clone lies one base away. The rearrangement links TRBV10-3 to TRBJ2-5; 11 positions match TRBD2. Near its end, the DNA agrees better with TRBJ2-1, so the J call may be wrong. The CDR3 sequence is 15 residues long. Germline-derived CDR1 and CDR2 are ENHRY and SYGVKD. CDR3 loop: CAISETSGRSETQFF. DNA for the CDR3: TGTGCCATCAGTGAAACTAGCGGGAGATCTGAGACCCAGTTCTTC.

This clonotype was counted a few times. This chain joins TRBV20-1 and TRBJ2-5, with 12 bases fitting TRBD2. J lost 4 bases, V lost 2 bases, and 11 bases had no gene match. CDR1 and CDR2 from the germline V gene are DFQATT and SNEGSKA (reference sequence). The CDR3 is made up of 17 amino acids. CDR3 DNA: TGCAGTGCTAGACCTAGCGGGAGGGCGTTTATTCGAGAGACCCAGTACTTC. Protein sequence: CSARPSGRAFIRETQYF.

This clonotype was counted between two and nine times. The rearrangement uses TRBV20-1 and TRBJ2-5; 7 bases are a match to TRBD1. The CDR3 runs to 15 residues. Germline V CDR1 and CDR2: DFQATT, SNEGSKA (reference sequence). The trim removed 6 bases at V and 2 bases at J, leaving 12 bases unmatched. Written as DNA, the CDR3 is TGCAGTGCCCGTACGGGACAGACCCAACAAGAGACCCAGTACTTC. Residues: CSARTGQTQQETQYF.

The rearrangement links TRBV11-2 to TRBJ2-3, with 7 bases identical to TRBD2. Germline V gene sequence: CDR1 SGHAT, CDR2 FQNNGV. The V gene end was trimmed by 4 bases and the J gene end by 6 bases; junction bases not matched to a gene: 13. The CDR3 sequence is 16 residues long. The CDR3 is CASSSGGRTTADTQYF. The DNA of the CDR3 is TGTGCCAGCAGCTCGGGGGGTAGGACTACGGCCGATACGCAGTATTTT.

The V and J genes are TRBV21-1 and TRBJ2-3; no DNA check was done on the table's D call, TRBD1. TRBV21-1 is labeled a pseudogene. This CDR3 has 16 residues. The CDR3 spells CASSKSGRVSTDTQYF. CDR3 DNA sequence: TGTGCCAGCAGCAAATCGGGCAGGGTTAGCACAGATACGCAGTATTTT.

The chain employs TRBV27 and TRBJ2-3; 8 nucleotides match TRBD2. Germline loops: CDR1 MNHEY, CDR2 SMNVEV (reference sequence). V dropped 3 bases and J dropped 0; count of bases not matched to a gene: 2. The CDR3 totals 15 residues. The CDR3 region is CASSFSGASTDTQYF. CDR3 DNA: TGTGCCAGCAGTTTTAGCGGGGCAAGCACAGATACGCAGTATTTT.

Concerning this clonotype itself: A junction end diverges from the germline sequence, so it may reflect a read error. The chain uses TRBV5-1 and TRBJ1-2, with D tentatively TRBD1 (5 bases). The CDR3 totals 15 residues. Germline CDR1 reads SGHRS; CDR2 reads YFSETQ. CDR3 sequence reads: CTSSSAWGPNYGYTF. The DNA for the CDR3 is TGCACCAGCAGCTCGGCCTGGGGACCAAACTATGGCTACACCTTC.

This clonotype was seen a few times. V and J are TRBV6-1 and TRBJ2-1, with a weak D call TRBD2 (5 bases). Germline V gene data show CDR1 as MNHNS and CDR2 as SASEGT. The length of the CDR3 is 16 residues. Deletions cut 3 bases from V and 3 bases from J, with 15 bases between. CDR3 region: CASSDGLNWGYNEQFF. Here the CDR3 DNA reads TGTGCCAGCAGTGATGGACTCAACTGGGGCTACAATGAGCAGTTCTTC.